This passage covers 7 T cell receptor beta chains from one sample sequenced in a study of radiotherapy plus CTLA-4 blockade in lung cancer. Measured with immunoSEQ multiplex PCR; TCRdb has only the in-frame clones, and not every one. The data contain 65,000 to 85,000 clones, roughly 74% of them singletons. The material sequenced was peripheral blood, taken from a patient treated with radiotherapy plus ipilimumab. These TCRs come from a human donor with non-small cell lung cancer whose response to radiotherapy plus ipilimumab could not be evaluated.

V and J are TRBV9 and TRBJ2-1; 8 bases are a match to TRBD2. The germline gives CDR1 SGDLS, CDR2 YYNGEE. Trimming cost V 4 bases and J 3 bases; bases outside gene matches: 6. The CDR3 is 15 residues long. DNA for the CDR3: TGTGCCAGCAGCCCAGGACTAGCTAGCTACAATGAGCAGTTCTTC. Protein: CASSPGLASYNEQFF.

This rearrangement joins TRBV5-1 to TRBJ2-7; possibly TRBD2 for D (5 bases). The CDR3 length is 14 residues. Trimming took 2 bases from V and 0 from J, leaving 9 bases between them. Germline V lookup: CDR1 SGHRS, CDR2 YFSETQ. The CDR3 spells CASSFLGGSYEQYF. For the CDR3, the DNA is TGCGCCAGCAGCTTCCTTGGAGGCTCCTACGAGCAGTACTTC.

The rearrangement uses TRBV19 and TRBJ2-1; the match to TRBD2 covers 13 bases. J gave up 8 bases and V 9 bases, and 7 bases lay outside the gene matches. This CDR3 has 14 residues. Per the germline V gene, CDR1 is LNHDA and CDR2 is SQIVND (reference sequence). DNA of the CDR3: TGTGCCAGCATGGGACTAGCGGGGTTCTATGAGCAGTTCTTC. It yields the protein CASMGLAGFYEQFF.

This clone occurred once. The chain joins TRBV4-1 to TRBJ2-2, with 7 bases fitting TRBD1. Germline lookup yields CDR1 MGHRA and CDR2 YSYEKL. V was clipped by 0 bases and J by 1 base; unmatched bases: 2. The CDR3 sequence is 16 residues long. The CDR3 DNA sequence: TGCGCCAGCAGCCAAGACCCAGGGGGGAACACCGGGGAGCTGTTTTTT. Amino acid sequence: CASSQDPGGNTGELFF.

The CDR3 sequence is CASSTQTSWLDHGYTF. The CDR3 DNA sequence: TGTGCCAGTAGTACTCAGACATCATGGTTAGATCATGGCTACACCTTC. V and J are TRBV19 and TRBJ1-2, with D unresolved. The CDR3 spans 16 residues. V dropped 4 bases and J dropped 6 bases, with 21 bases sitting between them. Germline loops: CDR1 LNHDA, CDR2 SQIVND (reference sequence).

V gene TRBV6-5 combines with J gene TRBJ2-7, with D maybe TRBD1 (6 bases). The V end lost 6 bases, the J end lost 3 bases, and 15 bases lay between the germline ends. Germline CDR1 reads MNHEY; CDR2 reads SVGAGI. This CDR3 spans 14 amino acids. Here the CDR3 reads CASSPDRVLYEQYF. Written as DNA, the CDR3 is TGTGCCAGCAGCCCGGACAGAGTTCTCTACGAGCAGTACTTC.

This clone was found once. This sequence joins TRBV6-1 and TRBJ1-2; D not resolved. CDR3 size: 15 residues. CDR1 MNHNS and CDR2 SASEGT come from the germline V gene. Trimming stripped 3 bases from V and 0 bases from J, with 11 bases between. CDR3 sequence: CASSERLKTNYGYTF. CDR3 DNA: TGTGCCAGCAGTGAGAGACTTAAGACTAACTATGGCTACACCTTC.